Included here is one T cell receptor (beta chain) sequence, with context. TCRdb keeps only in-frame clones here, not all; method: immunoSEQ multiplex PCR. Among around 67,000 clones, 91% were seen once, and the ten largest hold around 2.2%. Germline V lookup: CDR1 SQVTM, CDR2 ANQGSEA. V was clipped by 7 bases and J by 2 bases, with 11 bases between them. The CDR3 runs 12 residues. The data stem from a study of OX40 agonist ivuxolimab in advanced cancers. Study-level information: An agonistic human IgG2 monoclonal antibody against OX40 (CD134) was given. Hepatocellular carcinoma, melanoma, renal cell or head and neck cancer affected the dose-escalation patients. Past anti-PD-1, anti-PD-L1 or anti-CTLA-4 therapy was accepted, and 40% had received some.

V and J are TRBV29-1 and TRBJ1-1; a weak D match, TRBD1 (6 bases). Here the sequenced sample was CD4+ or CD8+ T cells sorted from blood, taken in a trial of the OX40 agonist ivuxolimab. The sequence was obtained from an adult with an advanced solid tumor such as melanoma, head and neck, liver or kidney cancer. The DNA of the CDR3 is TGCAGCGCGAAGACAGGTAACACTGAAGCTTTCTTT. Translation: CSAKTGNTEAFF.